The 23 T cell receptor beta chains below all came from one sample that was sequenced in a study of human T cells and chemical hapten exposure. Each CDR3 protein is one row after TCRdb ran MiXCR on the RACE reads. The repertoire has 80,000 to 95,000 distinct CDR3 sequences, 8% to 10% of them found once; the top ten carry 3.6%. Specified time point: pre-sensitization, week 0. Treatment defined: therapeutic diphenylcyclopropenone sensitization with weekly scalp DPC. Sequencing used whole blood, obtained in connection with sensitization to the hapten diphenylcyclopropenone (DPC). The receptors come from a woman in her 40s with alopecia areata. Some clones in this sample may be carry-over from other donors' samples.

This clonotype was detected ten times or more. The chain has TRBV29-1 and TRBJ1-1, with 8 bases matching TRBD1. The V and J ends lost 5 bases and 0 bases, in that order; junction bases with no gene match: 5. The germline CDR1 and CDR2 sequences are SQVTM and ANQGSEA. This CDR3 has 14 amino acids. The CDR3 sequence: CSVRVGQVNTEAFF. In DNA, the CDR3 is TGCAGCGTTCGCGTGGGACAGGTGAACACTGAAGCTTTCTTT.

There are a few counts of this clonotype. V is TRBV10-3 and J is TRBJ2-1, with 7 bases fitting TRBD2. The CDR3 loop spans 14 amino acids. Trimming cost V 2 bases and J 2 bases; bases outside gene matches: 0. Per germline, CDR1 ENHRY and CDR2 SYGVKD. CDR3 nucleotides: TGTGCCATCAGTGAGGGGACTACCTACAATGAGCAGTTCTTC. Translation: CAISEGTTYNEQFF.

Concerning this clonotype: This may be a read error: a much more frequent sequence differs by one nucleotide. This chain joins TRBV4-1 and TRBJ1-2; D unresolved. The CDR3 runs to 14 residues. Between the trimmed V and J ends, which lost 0 bases and 6 bases, there was a span of 11 bases. Germline assignment: CDR1 MGHRA and CDR2 YSYEKL. The CDR3 DNA is TGCGCCAGCAGCCAAGACATGCCATGGGATGGCTACACCTTC. Translating gives CASSQDMPWDGYTF.

The chain carries TRBV4-2 and TRBJ2-3; 10 positions match TRBD2. J was trimmed by 4 bases and V by 0 bases; bases with no gene match: 4. The CDR3 has 16 residues. Germline CDR1 and CDR2: LGHNA and YNFKEQ. The CDR3 DNA reads TGTGCCAGCAGCCAAGAGAAGCGGGGGGGCCCAGATACGCAGTATTTT. It translates to CASSQEKRGGPDTQYF.

This clonotype was recorded at least ten times. The chain links TRBV18 to TRBJ1-1, with D maybe TRBD1 (5 bases). Per germline, CDR1 KGHSH and CDR2 LQKENI. The CDR3 is made up of 15 amino acids. With 3 bases removed from V and 1 base from J, the gap between germline ends came to 12 bases. The chain's CDR3 is CASSPSGGENTEAFF. DNA of the CDR3: TGTGCCAGCTCACCTTCCGGGGGGGAGAACACTGAAGCTTTCTTT.

In this sample, this clonotype turned up many times. The chain combines TRBV4-2 with TRBJ1-5, with 7 bases fitting TRBD1. V shed 0 bases, J shed 5 bases, and the junction held 4 bases outside the gene matches. The CDR3 length is 15 residues. Germline CDR1 LGHNA, CDR2 YNFKEQ. Here the CDR3 reads CASSQEAGQYQPQHF. CDR3 bases: TGTGCCAGCAGCCAAGAAGCGGGACAGTATCAGCCCCAGCATTTT.

This clonotype was recorded a few times. The V call is TRBV27, the J call TRBJ2-2; possible D gene TRBD2, 6 bases. Germline loops: CDR1 MNHEY, CDR2 SMNVEV (reference sequence). Trimming left V 2 bases short and J 5 bases short, with 12 bases between. The CDR3 length is 15 residues. The CDR3 coding sequence is TGTGCCAGCAGTTTACAACCCCGGGGGACCGGGGAGCTGTTTTTT. It codes for CASSLQPRGTGELFF.

Remarks on this clonotype: This may stem from a read error, because a much larger clone lies one nucleotide away. This sequence joins TRBV6-5 and TRBJ2-1, with D tentatively TRBD1 or TRBD2 (6 bases each). This CDR3 region has 15 residues. The germline V gene encodes CDR1 MNHEY and CDR2 SVGAGI. The CDR3 coding sequence is TGTGCCAGCAGTCGCGCGGAGGGGGGACGCAATGAGCGGTTCTTC. Protein: CASSRAEGGRNERFF.

The J gene is TRBJ2-3, the V gene TRBV5-1; D is ambiguous. This CDR3 spans 16 amino acids. Germline V CDR1 and CDR2: SGHRS, YFSETQ. Trimming removed 0 bases at V and 2 bases at J, with 13 bases between. The DNA for the CDR3 is TGCGCCAGCAGCTTGGCAATTTCGGGCCACACAGATACGCAGTATTTT. It codes for CASSLAISGHTDTQYF.

The chain carries TRBV28 and TRBJ2-7; 8 positions agree with TRBD2. V lost 7 bases and J lost 4; bases outside the gene matches: 9. Germline assignment: CDR1 MDHEN and CDR2 SYDVKM. The CDR3 is made up of 14 amino acids. The CDR3 loop reads CASTPPGLVYEQYF. The CDR3 DNA reads TGTGCCAGCACCCCACCGGGACTAGTTTACGAGCAGTACTTC.

V gene TRBV3-1 combines with J gene TRBJ1-2; 9 positions agree with TRBD1. Germline lookup yields CDR1 LGHDT and CDR2 YNNKEL (reference sequence). This CDR3 is 15 amino acids long. Trimming cost V 4 bases and J 4 bases; bases outside gene matches: 7. In DNA, the CDR3 is TGTGCCAGCAGCCCGCTGACAGGGGGGACCTATGGCTACACCTTC. Translated: CASSPLTGGTYGYTF.

In its sample, this clonotype was seen many times. The chain links TRBV10-2 to TRBJ2-2; 12 nucleotides line up with TRBD2. Germline CDR1 and CDR2: WSHSY and SAAADI. The CDR3 has 15 amino acids. V lost 6 bases, J lost 5 bases, and 4 bases stayed unmatched. CDR3 nucleotide sequence: TGCGCCAGCAGCCTAGCGGGGGGGCGGACCGGGGAGCTGTTTTTT. This gives the protein CASSLAGGRTGELFF.

This sequence joins TRBV9 and TRBJ2-2; D is ambiguous. The CDR3 is 15 amino acids. V gave up 0 bases and J gave up 1 base, with 7 bases separating them. The germline CDR1 and CDR2 sequences are SGDLS and YYNGEE. Here the CDR3 DNA reads TGTGCCAGCAGCGTAGTGGGAAGGAACACCGGGGAGCTGTTTTTT. It translates to CASSVVGRNTGELFF.

The chain carries TRBV20-1 and TRBJ2-3; D possibly corresponds to TRBD2 (5 bases). The CDR3 has 14 amino acids. Trimming stripped 6 bases from V and 2 bases from J, with 15 bases between. Germline lookup yields CDR1 DFQATT and CDR2 SNEGSKA (reference sequence). CDR3 residues: CSAETGSFTDTQYF. The CDR3 bases are TGCAGTGCGGAAACTGGGAGTTTCACAGATACGCAGTATTTT.

This clonotype was counted many times. The V and J genes are TRBV4-2 and TRBJ2-7; D is ambiguous. V shed 1 base and J shed 5 bases, with 9 bases lying between them. This CDR3 has 13 amino acids. Germline V lookup: CDR1 LGHNA, CDR2 YNFKEQ. CDR3 nucleotide sequence: TGTGCCAGCAGCCAAGGAGCCCGTAACGAGCAGTACTTC. Translation gives CASSQGARNEQYF.

The chain links TRBV6-4 to TRBJ2-2, with TRBD1 matching 7 bases. Germline CDR1 MRHNA, CDR2 SNTAGT. Unmatched junction bases numbered 11, after V lost 5 bases and J lost 2 bases. The CDR3 runs to 17 residues. The CDR3: CASSTYLGQPNTGELFF. As DNA, the CDR3 is TGTGCCAGCAGTACCTACTTGGGACAGCCCAACACCGGGGAGCTGTTTTTT.

The table lists this clonotype with many counts. The chain is built from TRBV6-2 or TRBV6-3 and TRBJ2-5; 8 bases agree with TRBD1. V lost 2 bases to trimming and J lost 5 bases; unmatched junction nucleotides: 10. The germline CDR1 and CDR2 sequences are MNHEY and SVGEGT. CDR3 length equals 16 residues. CDR3 nucleotides: TGTGCCAGCAGTTACGCAAGACAGGGGCCTTGGGAGACCCAGTACTTC. The encoded protein is CASSYARQGPWETQYF.

This clonotype was seen ten or more times. The chain has TRBV5-6 and TRBJ2-7; D might be TRBD2 (5 bases). Germline CDR1 SGHDT, CDR2 YYEEEE. This CDR3 spans 12 amino acids. V was cut by 4 bases and J by 7 bases, with 12 bases left in between. The CDR3 region is CASSPGFQEQYF. The CDR3 region has the DNA TGTGCCAGCAGCCCGGGGTTTCAAGAGCAGTACTTC.

This clonotype was counted ten times or more. The rearrangement uses TRBV7-2 and TRBJ2-4, with 7 nucleotides matching TRBD1. This CDR3 has 19 amino acids. With 1 base clipped from V and 1 base from J, the junction kept 13 bases outside the gene matches. Per germline, CDR1 SGHTA and CDR2 FQGNSA. The DNA for the CDR3 is TGTGCCAGCAGCTTAGTGGCAGGGGGAAGTTCAAGGGCCAAAAACATTCAGTACTTC. Translated: CASSLVAGGSSRAKNIQYF.

This clonotype came up a few times. The rearrangement joins TRBV14 to TRBJ2-2, with D unclear. This CDR3 is built from 13 residues. V was trimmed by 1 base and J by 7 bases, leaving 7 bases between them. CDR1 and CDR2 from the germline V gene are SGHDN and FVKESK. In nucleotides, the CDR3 is TGTGCCAGCAGCCAAGTGAGCATCGGGGAGCTGTTTTTT. It is translated as CASSQVSIGELFF.

Regarding this clonotype: Possible read error: a much larger clone is one base away. Because it lacks the conserved phenylalanine or tryptophan at the end, this CDR3 is likely a read error. The chain links TRBV7-8 to TRBJ2-7, with D perhaps matching TRBD1 (5 bases). Germline values: CDR1 SGHVS, CDR2 FQNEAQ. The CDR3 sequence is 13 residues long. V lost 2 bases, J lost 3 bases, and 8 bases lay in between. The DNA of the CDR3 is TGTGCCAGCAGCTTAACCAGGGACTACGAGCAGTACTAC. Translated, it gives CASSLTRDYEQYY.

This clonotype was picked up many times. V gene TRBV11-2 combines with J gene TRBJ2-5; D may correspond to TRBD1 or TRBD2 (5 bases each). The CDR3 sequence is 14 residues long. The germline V gene encodes CDR1 SGHAT and CDR2 FQNNGV. Trimming left V 5 bases short and J 1 base short, with 11 bases between. The CDR3 region has the DNA TGTGCCAGCAGCCTTCCCGGGACCCAAGAGACCCAGTACTTC. This translates into CASSLPGTQETQYF.

A few counts support this clonotype. The chain couples TRBV23-1 to TRBJ2-1; D call uncertain. Being an ORF, TRBV23-1 has a function that is uncertain. V lost 1 base to trimming and J lost 6 bases, with 19 bases between them. There are 17 residues in the CDR3. In nucleotides, the CDR3 is TGCGCCAGCAGTCAATACGGTTACTCCGGACCGTCCAATGAGCAGTTCTTC. It encodes CASSQYGYSGPSNEQFF.